A single sample gave rise to the 16 T cell receptor beta chains below, sequenced in a study of blood T cell repertoires in COVID-19. Clones were sequenced by immunoSEQ multiplex PCR, and TCRdb holds only the in-frame ones, with some missing. The sample yields about 120,000 clones, 75% to 90% seen once. Sample: peripheral blood. These receptors were taken from an older man with active or convalescent COVID-19.

This clone has at least ten counts. The V gene is TRBV7-9, the J gene TRBJ2-7; D might be TRBD1 (6 bases). The CDR3 loop spans 11 amino acids. Germline CDR1 and CDR2: SEHNR and FQNEAQ (reference sequence). With 5 bases removed from V and 5 bases from J, the gap between germline ends came to 7 bases. The chain's CDR3 is CASSRTDEQYF. For the CDR3, the DNA is TGTGCCAGCAGCCGGACAGACGAGCAGTACTTC.

The chain carries TRBV5-6 and TRBJ1-4; TRBD1 matches at 10 bases. This CDR3 comprises 18 residues. V dropped 0 bases and J dropped 0; count of bases not matched to a gene: 5. Germline V gives CDR1 SGHDT, CDR2 YYEEEE. CDR3 sequence reads: CASSLVDRGFTTNEKLFF. The CDR3 bases are TGTGCCAGCAGCTTGGTGGACAGGGGGTTTACAACTAATGAAAAACTGTTTTTT.

This chain uses TRBV10-3 with TRBJ2-1; TRBD1 agrees at 10 bases. Looked up from germline, CDR1 is ENHRY and CDR2 is SYGVKD. Losses at the gene ends were 7 bases for V and 8 bases for J; bases not matched to a gene: 5. The CDR3 runs 13 residues. The CDR3 region has the DNA TGTGCCATCACCGGGACAGGGGCCGATGAGCAGTTCTTC. It translates to CAITGTGADEQFF.

This chain joins TRBV11-2 and TRBJ1-1; 7 nucleotides line up with TRBD1. CDR1 SGHAT and CDR2 FQNNGV come from the germline V gene. The CDR3 length is 15 residues. V shed 4 bases and J 1 base; nucleotides not matched to a gene: 6. Here the CDR3 DNA reads TGTGCCAGCAGCTATGGGACAGCGGCGAACACTGAAGCTTTCTTT. Translated, it gives CASSYGTAANTEAFF.

V gene TRBV28 combines with J gene TRBJ2-7; 7 nucleotides match TRBD1. There are 13 residues in the CDR3. V lost 7 bases to trimming and J lost 3 bases; unmatched junction nucleotides: 6. Germline CDR1 reads MDHEN; CDR2 reads SYDVKM. CDR3 nucleotides: TGTGCCAGCAATTCAGGGGGTGGCTACGAGCAGTACTTC. It is translated as CASNSGGGYEQYF.

CDR3 loop: CASSGQGNEAFF. The DNA of the CDR3 is TGCGCCAGCAGTGGGCAGGGAAATGAAGCTTTCTTT. The genes are TRBV10-1 and TRBJ1-1; TRBD1 might be the D (5 bases). The CDR3 is 12 residues long. Trimming pared 4 bases from V and 7 bases from J, leaving 10 bases between. CDR1 is WNHNN, CDR2 SYGVQD, per germline (reference sequence).

This clone turned up a few times. V gene TRBV27 combines with J gene TRBJ2-7, with TRBD2 as a possible D gene (6 bases). V shed 8 bases and J shed 7 bases, with 24 bases lying between them. The CDR3 extends over 15 amino acids. Germline V gives CDR1 MNHEY, CDR2 SMNVEV (reference sequence). CDR3 residues: CASSKGGALLREQYF. The CDR3 coding sequence is TGTGCCAGCTCCAAAGGAGGGGCTCTCCTACGAGAGCAGTACTTC.

V is TRBV28 and J is TRBJ2-3, with D unclear. This CDR3 is built from 12 residues. The ends were cut back, 3 bases at V and 12 bases at J, with 13 bases in the middle. The germline V gene has CDR1 MDHEN and CDR2 SYDVKM. The CDR3 DNA follows: TGTGCCAGCAGTTTCGGTATTATCCCCCAGTATTTT. Its translation: CASSFGIIPQYF.

This chain links TRBV7-2 with TRBJ2-7, with D uncertain. Trimming stripped 2 bases from V and 6 bases from J, with 14 bases between. CDR3 length: 14 residues. Germline CDR1 and CDR2: SGHTA and FQGNSA. CDR3 residues: CASSLIPARPEQYF. The DNA of the CDR3 is TGTGCCAGCAGCTTAATCCCAGCGCGGCCCGAGCAGTACTTC.

The chain recombines TRBV10-3 with TRBJ2-1, with a tentative D call TRBD2 (5 bases). Looked up from germline, CDR1 is ENHRY and CDR2 is SYGVKD. V lost 3 bases and J 6 bases, leaving 21 bases between the germline ends. This CDR3 has 17 amino acids. This chain's CDR3 is CAISDSRLPKGFNEQFF. CDR3 bases: TGTGCCATCAGTGACTCCCGACTACCCAAGGGTTTCAATGAGCAGTTCTTC.

This chain joins TRBV5-1 and TRBJ2-1, with D possibly TRBD2 on 5 matching bases. This CDR3 spans 14 amino acids. Germline CDR1 reads SGHRS; CDR2 reads YFSETQ. Trimming cost V 5 bases and J 6 bases, with 15 bases left between them. The CDR3 reads CASSSQRRTNEQFF. The CDR3 coding sequence is TGCGCCAGCAGTAGCCAGCGGAGAACCAATGAGCAGTTCTTC.

The rearrangement joins TRBV29-1 to TRBJ1-1; TRBD1 agrees at 7 bases. The CDR3 runs 12 residues. Trimming took 2 bases from V and 6 from J; bases not matched to a gene: 3. Germline V gene lookup returns CDR1 SQVTM and CDR2 ANQGSEA. This chain's CDR3 is CSVERQGPEAFF. In nucleotides, the CDR3 is TGCAGCGTTGAACGACAGGGCCCTGAAGCTTTCTTT.

The rearrangement joins TRBV30 to TRBJ1-5; D uncertain. Germline V gives CDR1 GTSNPN, CDR2 SVGIG (reference sequence). V shed 2 bases and J shed 7 bases, with 12 bases lying between them. CDR3 size: 13 residues. CDR3 bases: TGTGCCTGGAGTTCGAGGGCTCAGCAGCCCCAGCATTTT. It yields the protein CAWSSRAQQPQHF.

The J gene is TRBJ1-1, the V gene TRBV15; 9 bases align to TRBD1. The length of the CDR3 is 16 residues. Germline V gene lookup returns CDR1 LNHNV and CDR2 YYDKDF (reference sequence). V trimming: 6 bases; J trimming: 0 bases; junction bases outside the gene matches: 8. The CDR3 spells CATRTGTGPMNTEAFF. The CDR3 bases are TGTGCCACCAGAACCGGGACAGGGCCTATGAACACTGAAGCTTTCTTT.

V and J are TRBV5-1 and TRBJ2-5; D is perhaps TRBD1 (5 bases). V was shortened by 0 bases and J by 1 base, with 7 bases between the two germline ends. The CDR3 has 14 residues. Germline V lookup: CDR1 SGHRS, CDR2 YFSETQ. The CDR3 bases are TGCGCCAGCAGCTTGGGAACAGGCCAAGAGACCCAGTACTTC. It codes for CASSLGTGQETQYF.

The rearrangement links TRBV6-5 to TRBJ2-3; no clear D. The germline V and J ends were trimmed by 6 bases and 1 base, with 11 bases remaining between them. CDR1 MNHEY and CDR2 SVGAGI come from the germline V gene. The CDR3 consists of 14 residues. The CDR3 is CASRRPVGTDTQYF. Here the CDR3 DNA reads TGTGCCAGCAGGCGGCCAGTCGGCACAGATACGCAGTATTTT.